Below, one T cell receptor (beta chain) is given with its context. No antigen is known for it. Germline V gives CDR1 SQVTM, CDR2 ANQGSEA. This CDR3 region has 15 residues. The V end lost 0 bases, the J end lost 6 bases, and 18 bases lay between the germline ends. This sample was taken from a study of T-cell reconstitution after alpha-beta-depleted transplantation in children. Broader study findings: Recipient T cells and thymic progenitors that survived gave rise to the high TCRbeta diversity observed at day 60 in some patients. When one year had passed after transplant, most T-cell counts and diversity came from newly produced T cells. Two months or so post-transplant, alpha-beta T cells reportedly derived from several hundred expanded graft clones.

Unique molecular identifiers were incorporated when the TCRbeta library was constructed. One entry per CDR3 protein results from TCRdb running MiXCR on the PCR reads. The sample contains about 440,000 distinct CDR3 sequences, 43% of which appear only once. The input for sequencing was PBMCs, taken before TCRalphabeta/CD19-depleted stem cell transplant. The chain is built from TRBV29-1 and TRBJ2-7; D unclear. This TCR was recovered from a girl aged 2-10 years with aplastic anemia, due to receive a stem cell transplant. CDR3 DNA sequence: TGCAGCGTTGAAGATTCTGTTCATTTCACAACCGAGCAGTACTTC. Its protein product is CSVEDSVHFTTEQYF.